This is a list of T cell receptor beta chains from one sample in a study of CD8 T cells in Susac syndrome. MiXCR, applied by TCRdb to the immunoSEQ multiplex PCR reads, yields one record per CDR3 protein. The table records some 110,000 distinct CDR3 sequences, 85% to 95% of them present only once. Source material: CD8+ T cells from PBMCs. These receptors came from a human donor with Susac syndrome. CDR3s include the opening cysteine and the closing phenylalanine or tryptophan. D genes are given only for firm matches. Where a row states a size, it is once, few, many or the class of an expanded clone; other rows omit it.

NA | TRBJ1-2 | TRBD1 | TRBV4-1 | TGCGCCAGCAGCCAGGACAGGATGGGGCAGGGATATGGCTACACCTTC | CASSQDRMGQGYGYTF
NA | TRBJ2-7 | NA | TRBV29-1 | TGCAGCGTTGAGCTAACAGGGACATCCTACGAGCAGTACTTC | CSVELTGTSYEQYF
NA | TRBJ2-1 | NA | TRBV4-3 | TGCGCCAGCAGCCAAGAGTTGCCAAGCTCCTACAATGAGCAGTTCTTC | CASSQELPSSYNEQFF
NA | TRBJ1-3 | NA | TRBV20-1 | TGCAGTGCTTGGACCTCCGACGGAAACACCATATATTTT | CSAWTSDGNTIYF
NA | TRBJ1-4 | NA | TRBV4-2 | TGTGCCAGCAGCCAAGCGGGGGGAGAAAAACTGTTTTTT | CASSQAGGEKLFF
NA | TRBJ2-7 | NA | TRBV12-3/TRBV12-4 | TGTGCCAGCAGCTACTTCTCCTACGAGCAGTACTTC | CASSYFSYEQYF
NA | TRBJ1-2 | NA | TRBV7-8 | TGTGCCAGCAGCTTAGCCAGCGCTTATGGCTACACCTTC | CASSLASAYGYTF
once | TRBJ2-1 | NA | TRBV14 | TGTGCCAGCAGCCAAGATCTCGGACTATTCAATGAGCAGTTCTTC | CASSQDLGLFNEQFF
NA | TRBJ1-1 | NA | TRBV29-1 | TGCAGCGTTGAGCTGGGGAAGCCTGAAGCTTTCTTT | CSVELGKPEAFF
NA | TRBJ1-6 | NA | TRBV27 | TGTGCCAGCAGTTTGTCAATGACCTCACCCCTCCACTTT | CASSLSMTSPLHF
NA | TRBJ2-7 | TRBD1 | TRBV7-9 | TGTGCCAGCAGCCCCACCTCCGGGACAGAGTTATACGAGCAGTACTTC | CASSPTSGTELYEQYF
once | TRBJ2-7 | NA | TRBV2 | TGTGCCAGCCGATCCACAGGGACGGGAGACGAGCAGTACTTC | CASRSTGTGDEQYF
NA | TRBJ2-2 | TRBD1 | TRBV19 | TGTGCCAGTAGGAGGGGGCTAGGCACCGGGGAGCTGTTTTTT | CASRRGLGTGELFF
NA | TRBJ1-5 | NA | TRBV20-1 | TGCAGTGCTAGAGATTTCAGGTCCCAGGGTAATCAGCCCCAGCATTTT | CSARDFRSQGNQPQHF
NA | TRBJ2-3 | NA | TRBV5-1 | TGCGCCAGCAGCTTGGGATTCAGGGGTACAGATACGCAGTATTTT | CASSLGFRGTDTQYF
NA | TRBJ1-1 | NA | TRBV6-5 | TGTGCCAGCAGTTACTCTGGGGAAGCTTTCTTT | CASSYSGEAFF
NA | TRBJ2-1 | TRBD2 | TRBV6-5 | TGTGCCAGCAGAATAGGCGGACTAGCGGGGGCACAGTTCTTC | CASRIGGLAGAQFF
NA | TRBJ2-1 | NA | TRBV6-5 | TGTGCCAGCAGTTACTCGTCTAGGTTTGGCAATGAGCAGTTCTTC | CASSYSSRFGNEQFF
NA | TRBJ1-2 | NA | TRBV5-4 | TGTGCCAGCAGCTTGCCGGGAGTCGACTATGGCTACACCTTC | CASSLPGVDYGYTF
NA | TRBJ2-5 | NA | TRBV7-9 | TGTGCCAGCAGCCTTCAAGGACCCGGTGGGGAGACCCAGTACTTC | CASSLQGPGGETQYF
NA | TRBJ2-1 | NA | TRBV12-3/TRBV12-4 | TGTGCCAGCAGCGACACCTTGGCGGGGAGCTCCTACAATGAGCAGTTCTTC | CASSDTLAGSSYNEQFF
NA | TRBJ1-1 | NA | TRBV30 | TGTGCCTGGAGTGTAGTAGGGGGCACTGAAGCTTTCTTT | CAWSVVGGTEAFF
NA | TRBJ1-1 | NA | TRBV27 | TGTGCCAGCAGTTTAAGCAGCCATGGTTGGCCTGAAGCTTTCTTT | CASSLSSHGWPEAFF
NA | TRBJ2-7 | NA | TRBV12-3/TRBV12-4 | TGTGCCAGCAGTTTCTCAGGGTCCTCCTACGAGCAGTACTTC | CASSFSGSSYEQYF